Presented here are 28 T cell receptor beta chains from one specimen sequenced in a study of blood T cell repertoires in COVID-19. The repertoire was sequenced with immunoSEQ multiplex PCR; TCRdb's copy has only in-frame clones and lacks some. The sample holds about 210,000 clones, roughly 94% seen once. Sequenced input: peripheral blood. Receptor source: a young man with acute or convalescent COVID-19.

The rearrangement joins TRBV2 to TRBJ1-6; D might be TRBD1 (6 bases). From germline, CDR1 is SNHLY and CDR2 FYNNEI. V was clipped by 8 bases and J by 7 bases, with 12 bases between them. The CDR3 sequence is 13 residues long. CDR3 region: CASRQERNSPLHF. In nucleotides, the CDR3 is TGTGCCAGCCGACAGGAGAGGAATTCACCCCTCCACTTT.

The V and J genes are TRBV18 and TRBJ2-3, with 9 positions matching TRBD2. The germline V gene encodes CDR1 KGHSH and CDR2 LQKENI. Unmatched junction bases numbered 8, after V lost 3 bases and J lost 7 bases. CDR3 size: 15 residues. The DNA for the CDR3 is TGTGCCAGCTCACCGCGGGAGGGCCAAGGACATACGCAGTATTTT. Translation: CASSPREGQGHTQYF.

The rearrangement links TRBV3-1 (or the pseudogene TRBV3-2) to TRBJ2-7, with TRBD2 as a possible D gene (5 bases). Germline-derived CDR1 and CDR2 are LGHDT and YNNKEL (reference sequence). Deletions cut 0 bases from V and 3 bases from J, with 12 bases between. This CDR3 comprises 15 residues. The CDR3 sequence is CASSQDLASIYEQYF. In DNA, the CDR3 is TGTGCCAGCAGCCAAGATCTAGCCTCGATCTACGAGCAGTACTTC.

The chain carries TRBV6-6 and TRBJ1-1; D may be TRBD1 (5 bases). The CDR3 has 13 amino acids. Trimming shortened V by 0 bases and J by 6 bases, and 8 bases separated the two germline ends. Germline CDR1 is MNHNY and CDR2 is SVGAGI (reference sequence). CDR3 bases: TGTGCCAGCAGTTACTCCCGGGACTCTGAAGCTTTCTTT. It translates to CASSYSRDSEAFF.

The rearrangement links TRBV4-1 to TRBJ2-5; 8 nucleotides match TRBD2. The CDR3 runs 16 residues. CDR1 and CDR2 (germline): MGHRA, YSYEKL. V was pared by 4 bases and J by 3 bases, with 10 bases of the junction left unmatched. The CDR3: CASSLTLTSAEETQYF. The CDR3 DNA reads TGCGCCAGCAGCCTTACTTTGACTAGCGCAGAAGAGACCCAGTACTTC.

This clone was seen more than once but under ten times. The chain uses TRBV4-1 and TRBJ1-2, with a possible D match to TRBD1 (5 bases). CDR3 length: 17 residues. Germline V gives CDR1 MGHRA, CDR2 YSYEKL. Trimming stripped 1 base from V and 2 bases from J, with 17 bases between. CDR3 in amino acids: CASSQVVRRGPNYGYTF. CDR3 in DNA: TGCGCCAGCAGCCAAGTCGTTCGGCGGGGCCCAAACTATGGCTACACCTTC.

The chain links TRBV27 to TRBJ2-5; 10 nucleotides line up with TRBD2. CDR1 and CDR2 from the germline V gene are MNHEY and SMNVEV (reference sequence). J was trimmed by 5 bases and V by 3 bases; bases with no gene match: 9. CDR3 length: 16 amino acids. CDR3 residues: CASSLTAGGKGETQYF. In DNA, the CDR3 is TGTGCCAGCAGTTTGACAGCGGGGGGGAAGGGGGAGACCCAGTACTTC.

The chain is built from TRBV15 and TRBJ2-7; 10 nucleotides align to TRBD2. Germline trimming cut 3 bases from V and 4 bases from J; bases unmatched to any gene: 6. This CDR3 comprises 15 residues. CDR1 and CDR2 from the germline V gene are LNHNV and YYDKDF (reference sequence). In nucleotides, the CDR3 is TGTGCCACCAGCAGGCCCGAGCGGGGGGGTTACGAGCAGTACTTC. Protein sequence: CATSRPERGGYEQYF.

This rearrangement joins TRBV5-1 to TRBJ2-7; D gene ambiguous. Trimming stripped 2 bases from V and 3 bases from J, with 9 bases between. The CDR3 contains 13 residues. The germline CDR1 and CDR2 sequences are SGHRS and YFSETQ. CDR3 sequence: CASSLTENYEQYF. CDR3 nucleotides: TGCGCCAGCAGCTTAACAGAGAACTACGAGCAGTACTTC.

The chain combines TRBV29-1 with TRBJ2-4, with no clear D. Germline V CDR1 and CDR2: SQVTM, ANQGSEA. The CDR3 is 15 amino acids. V lost 4 bases and J 3 bases, leaving 16 bases between the germline ends. Written as DNA, the CDR3 is TGCAGCGTTGGAGTCGCGGTCTCGGGCAAAAACATTCAGTACTTC. Protein: CSVGVAVSGKNIQYF.

This sequence joins TRBV28 and TRBJ2-7, with 9 positions matching TRBD1. CDR3 length: 17 residues. Germline V gene data show CDR1 as MDHEN and CDR2 as SYDVKM. The ends lost 4 bases at V and 3 bases at J; junction bases unmatched: 13. This CDR3 is CASSSTLGTGLFYEQYF. The DNA of the CDR3 is TGTGCCAGCAGTTCCACCCTCGGGACAGGGTTGTTCTACGAGCAGTACTTC.

The chain links TRBV30 to TRBJ2-2; 10 nucleotides align to TRBD2. With 0 bases clipped from V and 7 bases from J, the junction kept 5 bases outside the gene matches. Germline CDR1 and CDR2: GTSNPN and SVGIG (reference sequence). The CDR3 is 15 amino acids. CDR3 amino acids: CAWSVAGGLGGELFF. The CDR3 coding sequence is TGTGCCTGGAGTGTAGCGGGGGGGCTCGGCGGGGAGCTGTTTTTT.

CDR3 in DNA: TGCGCCAGCAGCCAAGATCGTTGGGGGGGGGCCCGTGGCGAGCAGTACTTC. Amino acids: CASSQDRWGGARGEQYF. This chain connects TRBV4-1 to TRBJ2-7; the D gene is possibly TRBD2 (7 bases). This CDR3 is 17 amino acids long. CDR1 and CDR2 from the germline V gene are MGHRA and YSYEKL. V lost 0 bases, J lost 6 bases, and 21 bases lay in between.

The chain links TRBV5-1 to TRBJ1-5, with D possibly TRBD1 on 5 matching bases. Germline V gene data show CDR1 as SGHRS and CDR2 as YFSETQ. CDR3 length: 15 residues. V gave up 0 bases and J gave up 3 bases, with 10 bases separating them. The CDR3: CASSLAGRNNQPQHF. CDR3 nucleotides: TGCGCCAGCAGCTTGGCAGGGAGGAACAATCAGCCCCAGCATTTT.

The chain combines TRBV5-4 with TRBJ2-7; D unclear. Germline V gene sequence: CDR1 SGHNT, CDR2 YYREEE (reference sequence). The length of the CDR3 is 15 residues. Trimming left V 1 base short and J 2 bases short, with 13 bases between. This chain's CDR3 is CASSLNPPGPYEQYF. DNA of the CDR3: TGTGCCAGCAGCTTGAATCCCCCAGGCCCCTACGAGCAGTACTTC.

The gene calls are TRBV7-3 and TRBJ2-5, with TRBD2 matching 8 bases. The CDR3 is 14 residues long. Losses at the gene ends were 2 bases for V and 5 bases for J; bases not matched to a gene: 4. The V gene's germline CDR1 is SGHTA and CDR2 FQGTGA. CDR3 DNA sequence: TGTGCCAGCAGCTTATCCGGGAGGGGGGAGACCCAGTACTTC. This sequence encodes CASSLSGRGETQYF.

V gene TRBV6-5 combines with J gene TRBJ2-2; D may be TRBD1 (6 bases). Germline values: CDR1 MNHEY, CDR2 SVGAGI. The ends were cut back, 6 bases at V and 1 base at J, with 12 bases in the middle. This CDR3 has 15 amino acids. CDR3 coding DNA: TGTGCCAGCAGGTTACAGGGTCAGAACACCGGGGAGCTGTTTTTT. It encodes CASRLQGQNTGELFF.

The V and J genes are TRBV28 and TRBJ1-2, with D possibly being TRBD1 (5 bases). In germline, CDR1 is MDHEN, CDR2 SYDVKM. The CDR3 runs 16 residues. V lost 8 bases, J lost 0 bases, and 19 bases lay in between. The CDR3 is CASLGPGELSNYGYTF. In DNA form, the CDR3 reads TGTGCCAGCTTGGGCCCGGGGGAGTTATCTAACTATGGCTACACCTTC.

The gene calls are TRBV11-2 and TRBJ2-2; 8 bases align to TRBD1. CDR3 length: 15 amino acids. V was clipped by 5 bases and J by 1 base; unmatched bases: 3. CDR1 is SGHAT, CDR2 FQNNGV, per germline. In DNA form, the CDR3 reads TGTGCCAGCAGCCGGGACAGGCTGAACACCGGGGAGCTGTTTTTT. Amino acids: CASSRDRLNTGELFF.

The chain is built from TRBV11-2 and TRBJ2-7, with 13 bases aligning to TRBD2. Germline V lookup: CDR1 SGHAT, CDR2 FQNNGV. The CDR3 runs to 15 residues. Trimming took 1 base from V and 4 from J; bases not matched to a gene: 1. For the CDR3, the DNA is TGTGCCAGCAGCTTAGGGGGACTAGCGGGGTACGAGCAGTACTTC. Translation: CASSLGGLAGYEQYF.

The chain uses TRBV27 and TRBJ2-7; 9 bases match TRBD2. CDR1 and CDR2 (germline): MNHEY, SMNVEV (reference sequence). Losses at the gene ends were 8 bases for V and 4 bases for J; bases not matched to a gene: 6. This CDR3 has 13 amino acids. The CDR3 region is CASGWTSVYEQYF. The CDR3 DNA is TGTGCCAGCGGTTGGACTAGCGTTTACGAGCAGTACTTC.

The chain carries TRBV3-1 (or the pseudogene TRBV3-2) and TRBJ2-2; D remains unclear. The CDR3 has 14 amino acids. Deletions cut 4 bases from V and 0 bases from J, with 6 bases between. Germline V gives CDR1 LGHDT, CDR2 YNNKEL (reference sequence). The CDR3 nucleotides are TGTGCCAGCAGCCCCGGTACGAACACCGGGGAGCTGTTTTTT. Its translation is CASSPGTNTGELFF.

This sequence joins TRBV28 and TRBJ1-2; 8 bases agree with TRBD1. The CDR3 extends over 17 amino acids. Germline V lookup: CDR1 MDHEN, CDR2 SYDVKM. Trimming took 4 bases from V and 4 from J; bases not matched to a gene: 14. CDR3 sequence: CASSSLTDRAGRYGYTF. As DNA, the CDR3 is TGTGCCAGCAGTTCCCTCACGGACAGGGCAGGGCGCTATGGCTACACCTTC.

The chain joins TRBV6-6 to TRBJ2-2; no clear D. Per germline, CDR1 MNHNY and CDR2 SVGAGI (reference sequence). The CDR3 is 13 residues long. V lost 2 bases, J lost 6 bases, and 7 bases lay in between. Written as DNA, the CDR3 is TGTGCCAGCAGTTACAACCTAGCCGGGGAGCTGTTTTTT. It encodes CASSYNLAGELFF.

A few counts support this clone. The chain joins TRBV6-5 to TRBJ2-3, with D perhaps TRBD2 (7 bases). CDR1 is MNHEY, CDR2 SVGAGI, per germline. V lost 4 bases, J lost 1 base, and 15 bases lay in between. The CDR3 runs 16 residues. The CDR3 bases are TGTGCCAGCAGTTTGTACGGGGGGCCCCGCACAGATACGCAGTATTTT. Translating it yields CASSLYGGPRTDTQYF.

This chain connects TRBV5-1 to TRBJ2-1; TRBD1 matches 8 bases. CDR3 size: 16 residues. J was trimmed by 0 bases and V by 4 bases; bases with no gene match: 6. Germline-derived CDR1 and CDR2 are SGHRS and YFSETQ. This chain's CDR3 is CASSPSGGDSYNEQFF. CDR3 nucleotide sequence: TGCGCCAGCAGCCCCTCAGGGGGCGACTCCTACAATGAGCAGTTCTTC.

CDR3 residues: CASRNLAGGSYEQYF. In nucleotides, the CDR3 is TGTGCCAGCAGAAATCTAGCGGGAGGATCCTACGAGCAGTACTTC. The rearrangement joins TRBV6-5 to TRBJ2-7; 11 nucleotides align to TRBD2. This CDR3 region has 15 residues. Germline V lookup: CDR1 MNHEY, CDR2 SVGAGI. J lost 1 base, V lost 6 bases, and 5 bases had no gene match.

J is TRBJ2-2 and V is TRBV24-1; 12 bases match TRBD1. Losses at the gene ends were 3 bases for V and 7 bases for J; bases not matched to a gene: 5. CDR3 size: 16 residues. CDR1 is KGHDR and CDR2 is SFDVKD in the germline V gene. Written as DNA, the CDR3 is TGTGCCACCAGTGATCAGGGACAGGGGGCCGGCGGGGAGCTGTTTTTT. Translated: CATSDQGQGAGGELFF.